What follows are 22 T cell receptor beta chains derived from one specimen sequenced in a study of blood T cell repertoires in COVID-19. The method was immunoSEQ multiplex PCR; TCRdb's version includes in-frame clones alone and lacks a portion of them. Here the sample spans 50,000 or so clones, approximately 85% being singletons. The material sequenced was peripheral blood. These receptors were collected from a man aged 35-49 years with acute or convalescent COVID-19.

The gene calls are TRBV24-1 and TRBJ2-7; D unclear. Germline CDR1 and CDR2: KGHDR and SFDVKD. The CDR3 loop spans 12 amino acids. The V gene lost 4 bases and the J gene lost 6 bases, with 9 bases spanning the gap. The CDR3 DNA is TGTGCCACCAGTGAGAAAGAAGCCGAGCAGTACTTC. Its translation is CATSEKEAEQYF.

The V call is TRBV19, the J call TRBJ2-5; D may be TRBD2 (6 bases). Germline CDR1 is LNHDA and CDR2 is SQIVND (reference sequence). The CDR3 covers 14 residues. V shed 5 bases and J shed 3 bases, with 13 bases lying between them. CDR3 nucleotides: TGTGCCAGTAGTTTCCCGGGACTCAAAGAGACCCAGTACTTC. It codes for CASSFPGLKETQYF.

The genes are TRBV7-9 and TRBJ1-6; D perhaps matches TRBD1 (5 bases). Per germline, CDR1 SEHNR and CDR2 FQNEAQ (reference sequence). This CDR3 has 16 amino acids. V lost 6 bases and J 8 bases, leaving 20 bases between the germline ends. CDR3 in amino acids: CASSSADIFRDSPLHF. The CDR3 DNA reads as TGTGCCAGCAGTTCCGCGGACATATTCCGAGATTCACCCCTCCACTTT.

The CDR3 region is CATSGNRVGAYGYTF. CDR3 coding DNA: TGTGCCACCAGTGGTAACAGGGTAGGAGCCTATGGCTACACCTTC. The V and J genes are TRBV24-1 and TRBJ1-2, with D perhaps matching TRBD1 (6 bases). The CDR3 is made up of 15 amino acids. From germline, CDR1 is KGHDR and CDR2 SFDVKD. Trimming shortened V by 5 bases and J by 4 bases, and 16 bases separated the two germline ends.

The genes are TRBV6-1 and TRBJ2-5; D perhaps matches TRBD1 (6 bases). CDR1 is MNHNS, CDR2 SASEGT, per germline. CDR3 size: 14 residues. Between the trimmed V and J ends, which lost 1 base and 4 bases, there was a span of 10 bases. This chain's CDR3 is CASSEGGGGETQYF. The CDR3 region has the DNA TGTGCCAGCAGTGAAGGAGGGGGTGGAGAGACCCAGTACTTC.

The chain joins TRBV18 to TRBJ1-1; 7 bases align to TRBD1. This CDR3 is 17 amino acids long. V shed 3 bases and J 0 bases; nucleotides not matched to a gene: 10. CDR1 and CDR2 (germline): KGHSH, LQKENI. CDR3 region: CASSPSGQRFMNTEAFF. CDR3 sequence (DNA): TGTGCCAGCTCACCTTCGGGACAGCGCTTTATGAACACTGAAGCTTTCTTT.

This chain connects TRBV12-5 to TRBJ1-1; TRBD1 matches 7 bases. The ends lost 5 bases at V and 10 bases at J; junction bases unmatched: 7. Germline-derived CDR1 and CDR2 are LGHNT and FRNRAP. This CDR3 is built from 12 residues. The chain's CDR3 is CASGPDAGGAFF. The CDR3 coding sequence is TGTGCTAGTGGTCCCGATGCAGGGGGAGCTTTCTTT.

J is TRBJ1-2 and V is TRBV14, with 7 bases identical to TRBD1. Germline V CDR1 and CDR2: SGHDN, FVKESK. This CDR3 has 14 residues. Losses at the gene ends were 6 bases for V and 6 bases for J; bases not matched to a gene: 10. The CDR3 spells CASSPFDRVDGYTF. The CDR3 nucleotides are TGTGCCAGCAGTCCTTTCGACAGGGTGGATGGCTACACCTTC.

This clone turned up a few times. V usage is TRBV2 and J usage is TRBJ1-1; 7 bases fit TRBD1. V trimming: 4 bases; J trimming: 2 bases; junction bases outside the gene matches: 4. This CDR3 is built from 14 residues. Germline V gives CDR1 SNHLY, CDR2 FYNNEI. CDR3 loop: CASSGDSHNTEAFF. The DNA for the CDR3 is TGTGCCAGCAGTGGGGACAGCCACAACACTGAAGCTTTCTTT.

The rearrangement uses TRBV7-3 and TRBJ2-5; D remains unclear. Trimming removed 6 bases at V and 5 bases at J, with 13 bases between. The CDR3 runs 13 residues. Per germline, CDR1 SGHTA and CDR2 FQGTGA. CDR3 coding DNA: TGTGCCAGCAGTTACGAAGCCTTGGAGACCCAGTACTTC. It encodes CASSYEALETQYF.

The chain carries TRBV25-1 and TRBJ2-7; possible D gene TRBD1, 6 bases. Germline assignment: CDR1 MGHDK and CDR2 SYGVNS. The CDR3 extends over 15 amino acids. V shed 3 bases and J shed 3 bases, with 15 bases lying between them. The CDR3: CASSDGTTLVYEQYF. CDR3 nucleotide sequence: TGTGCCAGCAGTGACGGGACAACCTTAGTCTACGAGCAGTACTTC.

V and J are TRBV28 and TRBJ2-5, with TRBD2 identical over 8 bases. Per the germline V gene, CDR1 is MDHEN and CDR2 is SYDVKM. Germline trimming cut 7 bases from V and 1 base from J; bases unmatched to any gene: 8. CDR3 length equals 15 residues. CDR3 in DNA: TGTGCCAGCACGTCGAGCGGGGGCTCCCAAGAGACCCAGTACTTC. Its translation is CASTSSGGSQETQYF.

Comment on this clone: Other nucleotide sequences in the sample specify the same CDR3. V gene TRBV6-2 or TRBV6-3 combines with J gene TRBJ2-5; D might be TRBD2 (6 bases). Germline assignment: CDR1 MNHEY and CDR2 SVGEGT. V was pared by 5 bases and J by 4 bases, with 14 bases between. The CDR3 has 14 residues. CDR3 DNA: TGTGCCAGCAGTCCCCGACTGGGAGGAGAGACCCAGTACTTC. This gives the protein CASSPRLGGETQYF.

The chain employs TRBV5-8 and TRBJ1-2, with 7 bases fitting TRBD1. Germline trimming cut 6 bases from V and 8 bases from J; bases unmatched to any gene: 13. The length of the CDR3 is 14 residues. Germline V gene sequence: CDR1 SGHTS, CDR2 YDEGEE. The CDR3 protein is CASTWGRGSGGYTF. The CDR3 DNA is TGTGCCAGCACCTGGGGCAGGGGGTCCGGCGGCTACACCTTC.

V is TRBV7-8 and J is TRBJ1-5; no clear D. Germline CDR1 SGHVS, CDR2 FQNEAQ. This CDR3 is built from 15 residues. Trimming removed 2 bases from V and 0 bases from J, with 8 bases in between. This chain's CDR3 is CASSLSSNSNQPQHF. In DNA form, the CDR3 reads TGTGCCAGCAGCTTATCCAGTAATAGCAATCAGCCCCAGCATTTT.

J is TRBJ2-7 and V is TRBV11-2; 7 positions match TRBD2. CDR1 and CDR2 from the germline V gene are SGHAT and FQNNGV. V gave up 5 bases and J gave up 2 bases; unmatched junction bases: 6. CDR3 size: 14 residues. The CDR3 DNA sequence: TGTGCCAGCAGCCCTCGGGGGGTCACCTACGAGCAGTACTTC. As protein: CASSPRGVTYEQYF.

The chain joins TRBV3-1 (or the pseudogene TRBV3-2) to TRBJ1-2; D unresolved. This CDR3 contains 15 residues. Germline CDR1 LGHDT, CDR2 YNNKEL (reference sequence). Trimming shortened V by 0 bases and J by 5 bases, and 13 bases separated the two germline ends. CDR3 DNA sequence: TGTGCCAGCAGCCAAGATGGTACCTCGCAGTATGGCTACACCTTC. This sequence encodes CASSQDGTSQYGYTF.

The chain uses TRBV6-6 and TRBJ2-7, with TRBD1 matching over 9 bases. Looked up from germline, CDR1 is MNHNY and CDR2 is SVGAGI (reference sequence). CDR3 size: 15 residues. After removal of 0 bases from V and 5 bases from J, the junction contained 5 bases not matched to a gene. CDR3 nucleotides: TGTGCCAGCAGTTACTCGGGGACAGGGACCGACGAGCAGTACTTC. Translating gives CASSYSGTGTDEQYF.

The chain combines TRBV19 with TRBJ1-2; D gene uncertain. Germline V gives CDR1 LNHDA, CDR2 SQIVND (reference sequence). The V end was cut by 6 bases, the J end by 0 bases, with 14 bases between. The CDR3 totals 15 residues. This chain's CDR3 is CASSPIDTSNYGYTF. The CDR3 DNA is TGTGCCAGTAGCCCAATTGACACCTCTAACTATGGCTACACCTTC.

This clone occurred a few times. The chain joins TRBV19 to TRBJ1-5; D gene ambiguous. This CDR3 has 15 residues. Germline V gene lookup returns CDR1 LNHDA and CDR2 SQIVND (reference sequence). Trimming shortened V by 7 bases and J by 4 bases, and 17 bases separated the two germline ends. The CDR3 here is CASTDEMWENQPQHF. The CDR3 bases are TGTGCCAGTACCGACGAAATGTGGGAGAATCAGCCCCAGCATTTT.

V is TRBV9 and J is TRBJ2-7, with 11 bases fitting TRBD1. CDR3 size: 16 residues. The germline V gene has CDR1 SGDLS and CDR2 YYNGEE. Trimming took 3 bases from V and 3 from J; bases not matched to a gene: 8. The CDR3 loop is CASSAGQGAGVYEQYF. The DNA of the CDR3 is TGTGCCAGCAGCGCTGGACAGGGGGCGGGTGTCTACGAGCAGTACTTC.

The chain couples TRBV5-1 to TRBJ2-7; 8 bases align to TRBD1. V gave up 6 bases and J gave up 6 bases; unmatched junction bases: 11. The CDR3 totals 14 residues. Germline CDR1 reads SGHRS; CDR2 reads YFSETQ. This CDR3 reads CASNRGQGSFEQYF. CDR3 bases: TGCGCCAGCAACCGCGGACAGGGCTCTTTCGAGCAGTACTTC.